These T cell receptor beta chains were read from a single sample in a study of T cell responses to AZD1222 COVID-19 vaccine. Method: immunoSEQ multiplex PCR; TCRdb's copy keeps in-frame clones and lacks some. The sample has more than 65,000 clones, 78% seen once. The sequencing here drew on peripheral blood, taken on day 0 of AZD1222 vaccination. The receptors were gathered from an adult in good health. Each CDR3 is given with its conserved first and last residue. The order of the fields is V gene, D gene, clone size, J gene, CDR3 DNA, CDR3 protein. D genes are given only for firm matches. Not all rows give a size; the values are once, few, many and, for expanded clones, a class.

>TRBV7-9|.|once|TRBJ1-3
TGTGCCAGCAGCTTAGGTCGAGGGGCCGGAAACACCATATATTTT
CASSLGRGAGNTIYF
>TRBV5-1|.|.|TRBJ1-2
TGCGCCAGCAGCGAGGACACTAACTATGGCTACACCTTC
CASSEDTNYGYTF
>TRBV4-1|TRBD1|.|TRBJ1-2
TGCGCCAGCAGCCAAGATCCCATTGACAGGGGCGGCTACACCTTC
CASSQDPIDRGGYTF
>TRBV7-9|TRBD2|.|TRBJ2-2
TGTGCCAGCAGGACTAGCGGGAGGCCGAACACCGGGGAGCTGTTTTTT
CASRTSGRPNTGELFF
>TRBV5-1|.|.|TRBJ2-5
TGCGCCAGCAGCTTGGGCAATCCTGGGGGGACCCAGTACTTC
CASSLGNPGGTQYF
>TRBV9|.|.|TRBJ2-1
TGTGCCAGCAGCGTTGGGCTAGTCAATGAGCAGTTCTTC
CASSVGLVNEQFF
>TRBV24-1|.|few|TRBJ2-7
TGTGCCACCCAGGGACGGAACTCCTACGAGCAGTACTTC
CATQGRNSYEQYF
>TRBV5-4|.|.|TRBJ2-1
TGTGCCAGCAGCTTGCGAGGACTTCGAAATGAGCAGTTCTTC
CASSLRGLRNEQFF
>TRBV7-2|TRBD2|.|TRBJ2-1
TGTGCCGGCGGGAGGGCCTCCGGCGAGCAGTTCTTC
CAGGRASGEQFF
>TRBV2|.|few|TRBJ2-1
TGTGCCAGCTACGGGACGGCTGAGCAGTTCTTC
CASYGTAEQFF
>TRBV2|TRBD2|.|TRBJ2-1
TGTGCCAGCAGTGAAATGGGGCTAGCGGGGGCAAATGAGCAGTTCTTC
CASSEMGLAGANEQFF
>TRBV7-2|.|.|TRBJ1-1
TGTGCCAGCAGCTTATTGGCAGGGAGCACTGAAGCTTTCTTT
CASSLLAGSTEAFF
>TRBV27|.|.|TRBJ2-2
TGTGCCAGCAGTCGCGACGTGGGGAGTGGCACCGGGGAGCTGTTTTTT
CASSRDVGSGTGELFF
>TRBV30|.|once|TRBJ1-5
TGTGCCTGGACCGCCTCTCAAGGTCAGCCCCAGCATTTT
CAWTASQGQPQHF
>TRBV6-5|.|.|TRBJ2-7
TGTGCCAGCAGGAGGGACTTCGGATCCGCCTACGAGCAGTACTTC
CASRRDFGSAYEQYF
>TRBV27|.|.|TRBJ1-2
TGTGCCAGCAGTTTATCGTATTATGATGGCTACACCTTC
CASSLSYYDGYTF
>TRBV10-1|TRBD1|.|TRBJ1-4
TGCGCCAGCCGGGAGGGACAGGGGGGTACTAATGAAAAACTGTTTTTT
CASREGQGGTNEKLFF
>TRBV5-1|TRBD2|few|TRBJ2-1
TGCGCCAGCAGCTTGGGGTCTAGCGGGAATGGGGAGCAGTTCTTC
CASSLGSSGNGEQFF
>TRBV20-1|TRBD2|once|TRBJ2-1
TGCAGTGCTAGTAGGACTAGCAGTAACAATGAGCAGTTCTTC
CSASRTSSNNEQFF
>TRBV19|TRBD2|.|TRBJ2-1
TGTGCCAGTAGTACCCCACTAGCGGGAGGTGGATACAATGAGCAGTTCTTC
CASSTPLAGGGYNEQFF
>TRBV4-1|.|.|TRBJ1-1
TGCGCCAGCAGCCAAGAAAGAGGCAGGGTCAACACTGAAGCTTTCTTT
CASSQERGRVNTEAFF
>TRBV5-4|.|few|TRBJ1-2
TGTGCCAGCAGCTTGGAGGCAGACTATGGCTACACCTTC
CASSLEADYGYTF